This T cell receptor beta chain was captured by sequencing in a study of T cell repertoires in cytomegalovirus infection. The CDR3 covers 14 residues. Trimming cost V 5 bases and J 8 bases, with 18 bases left between them. The germline V gene has CDR1 MNHEY and CDR2 SMNVEV (reference sequence). TCRdb processed the reads anew with MiXCR; each CDR3 protein has one entry. This repertoire shows about 830,000 distinct CDR3 sequences, 30% to 35% found once; its top ten account for around 12%. General study results and limits: Cumulative public TCR beta family frequency identified CMV carriers with the relevant HLA. HLA-C-restricted CMV clonotypes gave the most frequent clonotype in two of eight donors.

This clonotype has just a few counts. Its matching antigen is unknown. The clonotype comes from a human donor in good health (CMV status not recorded). Some clones in this sample may be carry-over from other donors' samples. This chain links TRBV27 with TRBJ1-2; D remains unclear. Specimen: cultured CD8+ T cells from PBMCs, collected from culture after CMV antigen stimulation. In nucleotides, the CDR3 is TGTGCCAGCAGTCAAGGAGGAGGTGTGAGAGGCTACACCTTC. Residues: CASSQGGGVRGYTF.